The sequence of this T cell receptor (beta chain) was determined in a study of blood T cell repertoires in COVID-19. Trimming shortened V by 1 base and J by 12 bases, and 15 bases separated the two germline ends. Per germline, CDR1 SGHDN and CDR2 FVKESK. The CDR3 is 13 amino acids. Measured with immunoSEQ multiplex PCR; TCRdb has only the in-frame clones, and not every one. This table has around 190,000 clones, roughly four fifths appearing once. The clonotype comes from a human donor in a cohort sampled during active COVID-19. This chain connects TRBV14 to TRBJ1-1; a weak D match, TRBD1 (5 bases). The sample was peripheral blood. CDR3 residues: CASSQAAGSKSFF. The CDR3, as DNA: TGTGCCAGCAGCCAAGCAGCAGGGTCGAAATCTTTCTTT.